This T cell receptor beta chain was identified during a study of T cells expressing NK-cell markers (TCRdb year 2020). About the investigation overall: About 8 donors provided sorted CD3+CD56+NKG2C+, CD3+CD56+NKG2C- and CD3+CD56-NKG2C+ T-cell subsets, whose TCR beta-chain repertoires were profiled. Among the eight sequenced donors, seven were HCMV-seropositive and one was HCMV-seronegative. The eight sequenced donors were randomly selected healthy volunteers, three men and five women. Illumina HiSeq 2000/2500, MiSeq or NextSeq was used to sequence libraries as 2 x 150 bp reads. Here is what the overall study found, with its caveats: Whether the expanded NKG2C-expressing T cell clones were specific for HCMV antigens remained unclear. In a handful of donors, the dominant CD3+CD56+NKG2C+ clonotypes were among the top 10 CD8+ clonotypes and accounted for about 1.0-7.5% of CD8+ T cells. Those dominant clonotypes were again the most abundant among CD3+CD56-NKG2C+ cells in a few donors, at 28.3-60.1%.

This sample was sequenced with an Illumina HiSeq 2000. TCR beta cDNA libraries were made by 5'RACE template switching that added a universal primer site and unique molecular identifiers. cDNA synthesis was primed from the TCR beta constant segment and was followed by two successive PCR amplification steps. In the original analysis: MIGEC was used to demultiplex reads and group the reads by UMI, and MiTCR was used to assemble and quantify clonotypes. Only TCR cDNA sequences supported by at least two reads were kept to exclude erroneous sequences. The tcR package was used for downstream repertoire analysis, and clonotypes were matched across fractions by CDR3 nucleotide sequence plus V segment. Antigen specificity was annotated against VDJdb with VDJmatch, allowing one amino acid substitution in CDR3. The reads, reprocessed by TCRdb, yield one row per CDR3 protein sequence and no DNA. These V and J calls originate from TCRdb's pipeline instead of the authors' own analysis. This sample's table carries 350,000 to 400,000 distinct CDR3 sequences. Over 8.5% of the sample is held by the ten biggest clonotypes.

A word on this clonotype: Its antigen is still unknown.

The CDR3 spans 18 residues, from the cysteine through the phenylalanine. No coding sequence is recorded. Sequences SEHNR (CDR1) and FQNEAQ (CDR2) are obtained from the germline V gene (reference sequence). HCMV serostatus was determined by detecting HCMV-specific IgG in serum with a commercial ELISA kit. Peripheral blood mononuclear cells were isolated from blood by Ficoll density gradient centrifugation. The chain joins TRBV7-9 to TRBJ2-1. The sequence derives from a woman aged 45-59 years in good health. Donor details come from another sample of the same person, matched by shared clones. The specimen was blood T cells: a sorted CD56 or NKG2C T cell subset, CD4+ or CD8+ T cells, or bulk PBMC T cells (not recorded which). The CDR3 in this case is CASSLLLAGGTTQNEQFF.